What follows are 7 T cell receptor beta chains derived from one specimen sequenced in a study of shared clonotypes between healthy human individuals. TCRdb keeps only in-frame clones here, not all; method: immunoSEQ multiplex PCR. The data contain some 1.5 million clones, 98% of them singletons. The sequencing input was naive CD4+ T cells sorted from blood. Subset described: CD45RA+ positively selected. These TCRs come from a man aged 25 to 40 in good health.

V is TRBV19 and J is TRBJ1-1; TRBD1 aligns across 7 bases. Trimming removed 4 bases from V and 5 bases from J; junction bases left unmatched: 13. CDR1 and CDR2 from the germline V gene are LNHDA and SQIVND (reference sequence). This CDR3 has 16 residues. CDR3 in DNA: TGTGCCAGTAGTACCCTTCCGGGACAGCGGAGAACTGAAGCTTTCTTT. Translating gives CASSTLPGQRRTEAFF.

The chain employs TRBV5-6 and TRBJ2-7; D call uncertain. Trimming took off 3 bases at V and 2 bases at J, with 15 bases between the two ends. The V gene's germline CDR1 is SGHDT and CDR2 YYEEEE. There are 15 residues in the CDR3. The CDR3 loop is CASSSSRADPYEQYF. As DNA, the CDR3 is TGTGCCAGCAGCTCGTCCCGGGCCGATCCCTACGAGCAGTACTTC.

The rearrangement uses TRBV7-8 and TRBJ2-1; D may be TRBD2 (5 bases). The length of the CDR3 is 17 residues. Looked up from germline, CDR1 is SGHVS and CDR2 is FQNEAQ. V was shortened by 2 bases and J by 0 bases, with 14 bases between the two germline ends. This chain's CDR3 is CASSLTQRGYSYNEQFF. In DNA form, the CDR3 reads TGTGCCAGCAGCTTAACCCAACGAGGGTACTCCTACAATGAGCAGTTCTTC. The variable domain in full, completed from reference TRBV7-8 and TRBJ2-1, reads GAGVSQSPRYKVAKRGQDVALRCDPISGHVSLFWYQQALGQGPEFLTYFQNEAQLDKSGLPSDRFFAERPEGSVSTLKIQRTQQEDSAVYLCASSLTQRGYSYNEQFFGPGTRLTVL.

This sequence joins TRBV11-2 and TRBJ2-7; TRBD1 matches at 10 bases. The ends lost 1 base at V and 5 bases at J; junction bases unmatched: 8. The V gene's germline CDR1 is SGHAT and CDR2 FQNNGV. This CDR3 contains 16 residues. Here the CDR3 DNA reads TGTGCCAGCAGCTTAGGTTCGGGACAGGGGCGCGACGAGCAGTACTTC. This translates into CASSLGSGQGRDEQYF.

The rearrangement links TRBV14 to TRBJ1-1, with D unresolved. V was trimmed by 6 bases and J by 3 bases, leaving 11 bases between them. The V gene's germline CDR1 is SGHDN and CDR2 FVKESK. The CDR3 has 13 amino acids. The CDR3 DNA reads TGTGCCAGCAGTCGCAGACTGTACACTGAAGCTTTCTTT. Amino acids: CASSRRLYTEAFF.

V gene TRBV10-3 combines with J gene TRBJ2-2; 7 positions agree with TRBD1. This CDR3 comprises 14 residues. CDR1 ENHRY and CDR2 SYGVKD come from the germline V gene. Germline trimming cut 3 bases from V and 5 bases from J; bases unmatched to any gene: 3. CDR3 bases: TGTGCCATCAGTGAAGTCAGGGGGACCGGGGAGCTGTTTTTT. Amino acids: CAISEVRGTGELFF.

CDR3 loop: CASLGGGSWYGYTF. The CDR3 DNA sequence: TGTGCCAGCCTGGGCGGGGGTAGTTGGTATGGCTACACCTTC. V usage is TRBV2 and J usage is TRBJ1-2; D is possibly TRBD1 (5 bases). Germline CDR1 reads SNHLY; CDR2 reads FYNNEI. This CDR3 spans 14 amino acids. Deletions cut 8 bases from V and 5 bases from J, with 18 bases between. Supplemented by reference TRBV2 and TRBJ1-2, the full variable domain reads EPEVTQTPSHQVTQMGQEVILRCVPISNHLYFYWYRQILGQKVEFLVSFYNNEISEKSEIFDDQFSVERPDGSNFTLKIRSTKLEDSAMYFCASLGGGSWYGYTFGSGTRLTVV.